A selection of T cell receptor beta chains follows, all from one sample in a study of blood T cells in healthy people across ages. TCRdb reprocessed the 5' RACE reads with MiXCR, giving one entry per CDR3 protein. The sample lists 800,000 or so distinct CDR3 sequences; 62% were seen once. Sequenced input: blood. These receptors all stem from a man younger than 40 in good health. CDR3s include the opening cysteine and the closing phenylalanine or tryptophan. Each record gives: clone size, D gene, J gene, V gene, CDR3 protein, CDR3 DNA. The D gene is left open where the match is weak. Size is stated for part of the rows, as once, few or many counts, or as a class when the clone is expanded.

.,.,TRBJ2-1,TRBV28,CASSPLRREQFF,TGTGCCAGCAGTCCCCTGCGCCGTGAGCAGTTCTTC
.,.,TRBJ2-1,TRBV29-1,CSWGQGLGEQFF,TGCAGCTGGGGACAAGGGCTGGGTGAGCAGTTCTTC
.,TRBD1,TRBJ1-2,TRBV6-1,CASSEETGGHYGYTF,TGTGCCAGCAGTGAAGAGACAGGGGGCCACTATGGCTACACCTTC
many,.,TRBJ2-7,TRBV3-1,CASSQVNPGEQYF,TGTGCCAGCAGCCAAGTCAACCCGGGGGAGCAGTACTTC
.,.,TRBJ1-2,TRBV7-9,CASSLARAGRGNGFTF,TGTGCCAGCAGCTTAGCGCGGGCGGGGCGCGGAAATGGCTTCACCTTC
.,.,TRBJ2-7,TRBV29-1,CSVDRTFMNYEQYF,TGCAGCGTGGACCGGACCTTTATGAATTACGAGCAGTACTTC
few,TRBD1,TRBJ2-7,TRBV5-6,CASSLAPDRGSYEQYF,TGTGCCAGCAGCTTGGCCCCGGACAGGGGAAGCTACGAGCAGTACTTC
few,.,TRBJ2-5,TRBV21-1,CASSKEGETGMRQETQYF,TGTGCCAGCAGCAAAGAGGGGGAGACAGGAATGCGGCAAGAGACCCAGTACTTC
.,.,TRBJ2-1,TRBV5-1,CASSLAPGASYNEQFF,TGCGCCAGCAGCTTGGCCCCCGGGGCTTCCTACAATGAGCAGTTCTTC
few,TRBD1,TRBJ2-1,TRBV11-1,CASSSRDRGLDNEQFF,TGTGCCAGCAGCTCCCGAGACAGGGGGCTCGACAATGAGCAGTTCTTC
.,.,TRBJ2-4,TRBV13,CASSLNLMGDIQYF,TGTGCCAGCAGCCTAAATCTGATGGGGGACATTCAGTACTTC
few,TRBD2,TRBJ2-1,TRBV7-2,CASSLTSVYNEQFF,TGTGCCAGCAGCTTAACTAGCGTCTACAATGAGCAGTTCTTC
.,.,TRBJ2-5,TRBV12-3/TRBV12-4,CASSRVGAETQYF,TGTGCCAGCAGTAGAGTGGGGGCAGAGACCCAGTACTTC
.,TRBD1,TRBJ1-5,TRBV6-1,CASSEMGQGNQPQHF,TGTGCCAGCAGTGAAATGGGACAGGGGAATCAGCCCCAGCATTTT
.,.,TRBJ1-6,TRBV7-8,CASSLAGLGTVGSPLHF,TGTGCCAGCAGCTTAGCGGGCCTCGGGACGGTGGGTTCACCCCTCCACTTT
.,.,TRBJ2-7,TRBV6-5,CASSQGVGNEQYF,TGTGCCAGCAGTCAAGGGGTAGGGAACGAGCAGTACTTC
.,.,TRBJ2-3,TRBV12-3/TRBV12-4,CASSLVQIFTDTQYF,TGTGCCAGCAGTTTAGTGCAGATCTTCACAGATACGCAGTATTTT
few,.,TRBJ2-5,TRBV10-3,CAISEVRSDQETQYF,TGTGCCATCAGTGAAGTGCGGTCGGATCAAGAGACCCAGTACTTC
.,TRBD2,TRBJ2-3,TRBV9,CASTKGGGFTDTQYF,TGTGCCAGCACTAAGGGCGGGGGGTTCACAGATACGCAGTATTTT
.,.,TRBJ2-7,TRBV29-1,CSVGAGELDEQYF,TGCAGCGTTGGGGCAGGGGAACTCGACGAGCAGTACTTC
.,.,TRBJ2-7,TRBV3-1,CASSLQRYNEQYF,TGTGCCAGCAGCCTACAGCGATACAATGAGCAGTACTTC
few,.,TRBJ2-1,TRBV10-3,CAISALGRADYNEQFF,TGTGCCATCAGTGCCTTGGGGCGAGCAGATTACAATGAGCAGTTCTTC
.,TRBD1,TRBJ2-5,TRBV24-1,CATSDPTGGGGTQYF,TGTGCCACCAGTGACCCCACAGGGGGCGGTGGGACCCAGTACTTC
.,.,TRBJ2-3,TRBV10-3,CAISEVARGTDTQYF,TGTGCCATCAGTGAGGTCGCCCGGGGGACAGATACGCAGTATTTT
.,TRBD2,TRBJ2-3,TRBV20-1,CSADSGATEDTQYF,TGCAGTGCCGATAGCGGGGCGACTGAAGATACGCAGTATTTT
.,.,TRBJ2-7,TRBV3-1,CASSQVRLASYEQYF,TGTGCCAGCAGCCAAGTAAGGCTAGCCTCCTACGAGCAGTACTTC